The following is a TCR beta chain sequence with its context. V shed 1 base and J 4 bases; nucleotides not matched to a gene: 8. CDR3 length: 16 amino acids. Germline V gene data show CDR1 as SGHRS and CDR2 as YFSETQ. The data originate from a study of Tregs in tolerant kidney transplant recipients. Using immunoSEQ multiplex PCR, the repertoire was profiled, and TCRdb retains in-frame clones only, with some absent. The profile shows some 100,000 clones, about 90% of them singletons. Sequenced sample: CD4+ T cells from blood. The sequence came from a human donor in good health. The V and J genes are TRBV5-1 and TRBJ2-3; TRBD2 matches at 8 bases. The CDR3 loop is CASSLMSGSRADTQYF. The CDR3 bases are TGCGCCAGCAGCTTGATGAGCGGGAGCAGAGCAGATACGCAGTATTTT.